The text below deals with one T cell receptor (beta chain). The antigen is not known. This record belongs to a study of CXCR3-negative and CXCR3-positive naive CD8 T cells. Broader study findings: Both naive subsets showed comparably high diversity, and memory CD8+ cells showed much lower diversity. Whereas memory cells differed, naive CXCR3-negative and CXCR3-positive cells shared similar TRBV-TRBJ usage. Surface CD5 was comparable between naive subsets; TCR strength was inferred from TRB CDR3 properties. CXCR3-negative naive cells had less hydrophobic TRB CDR3s than did CXCR3-positive naive cells.

Carrying UMI labels, the TRB cDNA libraries were prepared through 5' RACE. TCRdb reanalyzed the 5' RACE reads, giving one entry per CDR3 protein sequence and no DNA. Recorded for this sample: tens of thousands of distinct CDR3 sequences. Germline CDR1 and CDR2: MNHEY and SMNVEV (reference sequence). CDR3 size: 15 residues. The chain links TRBV27 to TRBJ1-6. This receptor was obtained from a human donor in good health. Some clones in this sample may be carry-over from other donors' samples. The specimen was naive CXCR3+ CD8+ T cells from blood. Indicated subset: CD45RO-CCR7+CD27+CD95- naive CD8+ T cells expressing CXCR3 (TNR3+). CDR3 sequence reads: CASSLLVFSNSPLHF.